The clone carrying this T cell receptor (beta chain) was recorded at least ten times. The diagnoses drew upon clinical symptoms, serum thyroxine and TRAb, thyroid ultrasound and orbital computed tomography. Amplified TCR beta CDR3 regions came from RNA transcripts. Using the HTBI primer set, a first-round RT-PCR was run on the TCR CDR3. TCRdb itself ran the multiplex PCR reads through MiXCR, one entry per CDR3 protein. There are about 600,000 distinct CDR3 sequences in the sample; about a sixth occur only once, and around 3.5% lies in the top ten. The sample belongs to a study of T cells in Graves' hyperthyroidism and ophthalmopathy. The germline V gene encodes CDR1 SGHAT and CDR2 FQNNGV. The CDR3 is made up of 13 amino acids. Trimming pared 0 bases from V and 7 bases from J, leaving 10 bases between.

The rearrangement links TRBV11-2 to TRBJ2-7; no firm D call. The sample was blood. The TCR sequence derives from a woman in her forties with Graves' ophthalmopathy. The CDR3 loop is CASSLDRLGEQYF. As DNA, the CDR3 is TGTGCCAGCAGCTTAGACAGGTTGGGGGAGCAGTACTTC.